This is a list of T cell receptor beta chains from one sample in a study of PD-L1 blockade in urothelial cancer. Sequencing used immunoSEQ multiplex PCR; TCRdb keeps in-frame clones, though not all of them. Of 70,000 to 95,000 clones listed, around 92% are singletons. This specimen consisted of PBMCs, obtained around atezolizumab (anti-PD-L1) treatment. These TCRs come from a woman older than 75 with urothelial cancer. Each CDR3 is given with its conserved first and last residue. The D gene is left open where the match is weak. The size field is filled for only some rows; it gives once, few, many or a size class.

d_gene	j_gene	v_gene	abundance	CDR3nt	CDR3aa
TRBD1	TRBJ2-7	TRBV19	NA	TGTGCCACCCGGCCCGGGACAGCGTCCTACGAGCAGTACTTC	CATRPGTASYEQYF
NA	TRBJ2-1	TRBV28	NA	TGTGCCAGCAGCCCCGGACAGAGCTCCTACAATGAGCAGTTCTTC	CASSPGQSSYNEQFF
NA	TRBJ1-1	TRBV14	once	TGTGCCAGCAGCCACAACCGGGTGACTTTCTTT	CASSHNRVTFF
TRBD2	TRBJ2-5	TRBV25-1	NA	TGTGCCAGCAGTGTCCCCGGGGGGATCCAAGAGACCCAGTACTTC	CASSVPGGIQETQYF
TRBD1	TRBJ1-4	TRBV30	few	TGTGCCTGGAGTGTGAGGACAGGGTATAGTGAAAAACTGTTTTTT	CAWSVRTGYSEKLFF
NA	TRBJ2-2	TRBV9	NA	TGTGCCAGCAGCGTTTACAGGAATTCGAACACCGGGGAGCTGTTTTTT	CASSVYRNSNTGELFF
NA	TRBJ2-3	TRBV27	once	TGTGCCAGCAGCCCAAGCTCTCGCGGGAGCACAGATACGCAGTATTTT	CASSPSSRGSTDTQYF
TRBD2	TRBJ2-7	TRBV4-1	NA	TGCGCCAGCAGCCAAGAATTGAGCGGGAGCTACGAGCAGTACTTC	CASSQELSGSYEQYF
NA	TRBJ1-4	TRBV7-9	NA	TGTGCCAGCAGCTTAGCAGGACTATTTAGGAGTAATGAAAAACTGTTTTTT	CASSLAGLFRSNEKLFF
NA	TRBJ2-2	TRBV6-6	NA	TGTGCCACCTCAGTACAGGGACCCGACACCGGGGAGCTGTTTTTT	CATSVQGPDTGELFF
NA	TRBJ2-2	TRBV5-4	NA	TGTGCCAGCAGCTTGGAGAGGGCCGGGGAGCTGTTTTTT	CASSLERAGELFF
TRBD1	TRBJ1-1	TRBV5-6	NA	TGTGCCAGCAGCATAAGGACAGGGGCCGCGAACACTGAAGCTTTCTTT	CASSIRTGAANTEAFF
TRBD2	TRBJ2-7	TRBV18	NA	TGTGCCAGCTCACCACCGACCGGGACTAGCTCTTCCTACGAGCAGTACTTC	CASSPPTGTSSSYEQYF
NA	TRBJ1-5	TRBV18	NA	TGTGCCAGCTCACCCGACAAGAATCAGCCCCAGCATTTT	CASSPDKNQPQHF
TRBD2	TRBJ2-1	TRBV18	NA	TGTGCCAGCTCACTAGCGGGAGACGAGCAGTTCTTC	CASSLAGDEQFF
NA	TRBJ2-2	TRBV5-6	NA	TGTGCCAGCAGTTTCGCTAAACGGACCGGGGAGCTGTTTTTT	CASSFAKRTGELFF
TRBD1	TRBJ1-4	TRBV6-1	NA	TGTGCCAGCCAGAGGACAGGGACTGAAAAACTGTTTTTT	CASQRTGTEKLFF
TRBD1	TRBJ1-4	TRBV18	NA	TGTGCCAGCTCCTACCAGACAGGGGCTAATGAAAAACTGTTTTTT	CASSYQTGANEKLFF
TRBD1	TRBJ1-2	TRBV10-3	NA	TGTGCCATCAATACAGGGGATAACTATGGCTACACCTTC	CAINTGDNYGYTF
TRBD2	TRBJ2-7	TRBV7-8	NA	TGTGCCAGCAGCCCGCTAGCGGAGCTCTCCTACGAGCAGTACTTC	CASSPLAELSYEQYF
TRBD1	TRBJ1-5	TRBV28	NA	TGTGCCAGCAGTTCAAAGGGGGTTTGGGACAGGGAGTTTGCGAGCAATCAGCCCCAGCATTTT	CASSSKGVWDREFASNQPQHF
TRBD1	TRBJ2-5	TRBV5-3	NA	TGTGCCAGAAGCTTGGGGGCAGGGGGCGCCCCCGAGGAGACCCAGTACTTC	CARSLGAGGAPEETQYF
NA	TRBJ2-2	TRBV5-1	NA	TGCGCCAGCAGCTTGGGCAGGCGGGGCAGTGCGACCGGGGAGCTGTTTTTT	CASSLGRRGSATGELFF
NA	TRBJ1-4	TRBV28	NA	TGTGCCAGCAGTCCCCCGCAAGGGGCTAATGAAAAACTGTTTTTT	CASSPPQGANEKLFF
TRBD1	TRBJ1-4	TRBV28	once	TGTGCCAGCAGGACAGGGGGCCGCACTAATGAAAAACTGTTTTTT	CASRTGGRTNEKLFF
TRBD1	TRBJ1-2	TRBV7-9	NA	TGTGCCAGCAGCCTCTGGGACAGGGAGGACTATGGCTACACCTTC	CASSLWDREDYGYTF
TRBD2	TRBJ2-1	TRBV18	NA	TGTGCCAGCTCACGTTTGGTATACGGCGGGAGGGGTGATGAGCAGTTCTTC	CASSRLVYGGRGDEQFF
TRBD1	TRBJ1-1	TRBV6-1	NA	TGTGCCAGCGGGACAGGCTTGGGGAACACTGAAGCTTTCTTT	CASGTGLGNTEAFF
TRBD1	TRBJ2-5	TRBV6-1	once	TGTGCCAGCAGTGACACAGGGGCTCGAAGTCGACGGGGGTACTTC	CASSDTGARSRRGYF
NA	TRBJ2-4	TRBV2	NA	TGTGCCAGCAGTGAAACCTACGATCAGTACTTC	CASSETYDQYF
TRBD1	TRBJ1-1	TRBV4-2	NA	TGTGCCAGCAGCCAGGGACAGGGAGGAATGAACACTGAAGCTTTCTTT	CASSQGQGGMNTEAFF
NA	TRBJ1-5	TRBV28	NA	TGTGCCAGCAGCTTATCGGGGATTAAAAATCAGCCCCAGCATTTT	CASSLSGIKNQPQHF
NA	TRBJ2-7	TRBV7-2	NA	TGTGCCAGCACCCTGGGGCGGGACCCCTCCTACGAGCAGTACTTC	CASTLGRDPSYEQYF
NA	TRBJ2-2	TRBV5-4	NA	TGTGCCAGCAGCTTTAGCGGTGCGAACACCGGGGAGCTGTTTTTT	CASSFSGANTGELFF
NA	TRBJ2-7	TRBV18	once	TGTGCCAGCTCACCCGGCGGCCTCTACGAGCAGTACTTC	CASSPGGLYEQYF
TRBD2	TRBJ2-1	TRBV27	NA	TGTGCCAGCAGAAAGGGGACTAGCGGGAGGTTTCTTGAGCAGTTCTTC	CASRKGTSGRFLEQFF
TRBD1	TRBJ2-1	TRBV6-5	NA	TGTGCCAGCAGACAACGAACAGGGGGCGAGCAGTTCTTC	CASRQRTGGEQFF
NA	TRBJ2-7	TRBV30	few	TGTGCCTGGGGGTCAGGGGTCTACGAGCAGTACTTC	CAWGSGVYEQYF
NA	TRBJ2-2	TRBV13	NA	TGTGCCAGCAGCTTAGGCCAGGGGAACACCGGGGAGCTGTTTTTT	CASSLGQGNTGELFF
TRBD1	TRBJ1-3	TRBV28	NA	TGTGCCACCCAGGGGGCGGCGGACACCATATATTTT	CATQGAADTIYF